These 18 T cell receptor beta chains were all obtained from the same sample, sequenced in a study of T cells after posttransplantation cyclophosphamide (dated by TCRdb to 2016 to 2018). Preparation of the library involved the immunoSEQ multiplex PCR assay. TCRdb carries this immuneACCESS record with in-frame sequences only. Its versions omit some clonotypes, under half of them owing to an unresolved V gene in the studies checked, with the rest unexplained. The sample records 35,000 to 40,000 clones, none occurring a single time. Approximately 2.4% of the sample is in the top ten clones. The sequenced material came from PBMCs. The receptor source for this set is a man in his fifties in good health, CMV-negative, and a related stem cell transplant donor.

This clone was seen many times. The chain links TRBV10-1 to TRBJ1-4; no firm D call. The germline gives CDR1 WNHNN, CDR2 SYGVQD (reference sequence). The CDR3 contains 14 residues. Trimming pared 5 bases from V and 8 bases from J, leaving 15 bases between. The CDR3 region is CASSSGQHGEKLFF. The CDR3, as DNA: TGCGCCAGCAGTTCCGGCCAGCACGGGGAAAAACTGTTTTTT.

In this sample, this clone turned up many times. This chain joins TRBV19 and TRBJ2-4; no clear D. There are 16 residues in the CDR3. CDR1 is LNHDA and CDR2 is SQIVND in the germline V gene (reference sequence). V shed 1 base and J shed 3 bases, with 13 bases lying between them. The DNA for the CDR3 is TGTGCCAGTAGTATAGTTCCGTCGGCAGGCAAAAACATTCAGTACTTC. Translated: CASSIVPSAGKNIQYF.

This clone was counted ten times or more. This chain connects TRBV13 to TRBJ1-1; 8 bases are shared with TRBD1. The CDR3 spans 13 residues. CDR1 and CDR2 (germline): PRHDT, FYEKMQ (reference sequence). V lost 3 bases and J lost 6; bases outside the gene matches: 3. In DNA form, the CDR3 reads TGTGCCAGCAGCTTGGACAGGGAGTCTGAAGCTTTCTTT. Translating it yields CASSLDRESEAFF.

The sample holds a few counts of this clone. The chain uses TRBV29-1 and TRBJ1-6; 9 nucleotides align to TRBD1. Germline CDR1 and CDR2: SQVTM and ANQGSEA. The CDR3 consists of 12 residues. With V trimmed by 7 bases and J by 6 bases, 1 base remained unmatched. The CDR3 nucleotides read TGCAGCGCGGGACAGGGTAATTCACCCCTCCACTTT. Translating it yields CSAGQGNSPLHF.

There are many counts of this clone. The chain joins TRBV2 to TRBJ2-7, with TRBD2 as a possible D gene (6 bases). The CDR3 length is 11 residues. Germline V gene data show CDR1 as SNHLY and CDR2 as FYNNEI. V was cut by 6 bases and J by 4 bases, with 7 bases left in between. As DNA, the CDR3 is TGTGCCAGCAGGCGGGGATACGAGCAGTACTTC. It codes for CASRRGYEQYF.

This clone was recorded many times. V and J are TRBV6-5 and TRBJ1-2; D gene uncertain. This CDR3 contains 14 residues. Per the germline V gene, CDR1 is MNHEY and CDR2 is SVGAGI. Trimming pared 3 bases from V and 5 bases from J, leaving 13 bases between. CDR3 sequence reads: CASSYSEGGYGYTF. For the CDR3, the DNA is TGTGCCAGCAGTTATTCCGAGGGAGGGTATGGCTACACCTTC.

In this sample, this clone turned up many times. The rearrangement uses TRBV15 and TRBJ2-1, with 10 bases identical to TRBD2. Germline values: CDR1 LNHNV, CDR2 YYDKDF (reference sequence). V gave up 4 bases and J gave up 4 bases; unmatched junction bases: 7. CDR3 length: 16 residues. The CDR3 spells CATSIGSSGRYNEQFF. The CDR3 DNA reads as TGTGCCACCAGCATTGGTTCTAGCGGGAGATACAATGAGCAGTTCTTC. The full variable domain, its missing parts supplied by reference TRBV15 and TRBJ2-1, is DAMVIQNPRYQVTQFGKPVTLSCSQTLNHNVMYWYQQKSSQAPKLLFHYYDKDFNNEADTPDNFQSRRPNTSFCFLDIRSPGLGDTAMYLCATSIGSSGRYNEQFFGPGTRLTVL.

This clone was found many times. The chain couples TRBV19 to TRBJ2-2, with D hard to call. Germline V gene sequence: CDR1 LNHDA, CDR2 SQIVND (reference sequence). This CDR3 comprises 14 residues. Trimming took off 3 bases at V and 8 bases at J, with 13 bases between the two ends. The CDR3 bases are TGTGCCAGTAGTATGGGCGCAAATGCGGGGGAGCTGTTTTTT. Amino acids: CASSMGANAGELFF. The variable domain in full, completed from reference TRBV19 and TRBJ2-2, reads DGGITQSPKYLFRKEGQNVTLSCEQNLNHDAMYWYRQDPGQGLRLIYYSQIVNDFQKGDIAEGYSVSREKKESFPLTVTSAQKNPTAFYLCASSMGANAGELFFGEGSRLTVL.

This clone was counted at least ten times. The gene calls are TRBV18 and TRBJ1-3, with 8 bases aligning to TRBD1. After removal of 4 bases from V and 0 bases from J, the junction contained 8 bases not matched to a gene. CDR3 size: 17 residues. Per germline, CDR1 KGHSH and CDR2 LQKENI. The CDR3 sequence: CASSLGQAGSSGNTIYF. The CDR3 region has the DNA TGTGCCAGCTCACTGGGACAGGCGGGTTCCTCTGGAAACACCATATATTTT.

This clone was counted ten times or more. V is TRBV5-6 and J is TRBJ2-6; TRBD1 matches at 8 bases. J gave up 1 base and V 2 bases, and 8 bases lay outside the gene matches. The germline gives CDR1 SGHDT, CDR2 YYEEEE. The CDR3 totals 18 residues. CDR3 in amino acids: CASSFGQGLASGANVLTF. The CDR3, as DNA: TGTGCCAGCAGCTTTGGACAGGGATTAGCTTCTGGGGCCAACGTCCTGACTTTC.

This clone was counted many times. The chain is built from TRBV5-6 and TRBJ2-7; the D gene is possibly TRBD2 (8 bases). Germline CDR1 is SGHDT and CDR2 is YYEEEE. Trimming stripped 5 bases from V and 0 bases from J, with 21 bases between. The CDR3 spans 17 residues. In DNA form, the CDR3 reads TGTGCCAGCAGGCCGGGGGACAGCGGGAGCAGCTCCTACGAGCAGTACTTC. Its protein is CASRPGDSGSSSYEQYF. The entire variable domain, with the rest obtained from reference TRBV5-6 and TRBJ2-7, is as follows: DAGVTQSPTHLIKTRGQQVTLRCSPKSGHDTVSWYQQALGQGPQFIFQYYEEEERQRGNFPDRFSGHQFPNYSSELNVNALLLGDSALYLCASRPGDSGSSSYEQYFGPGTRLTVT.

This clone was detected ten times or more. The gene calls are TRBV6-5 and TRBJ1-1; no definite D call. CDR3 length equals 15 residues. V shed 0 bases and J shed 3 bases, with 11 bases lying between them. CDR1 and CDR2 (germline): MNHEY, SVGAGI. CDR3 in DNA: TGTGCCAGCAGTTACTCGGTGGGCCTCCACACTGAAGCTTTCTTT. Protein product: CASSYSVGLHTEAFF.

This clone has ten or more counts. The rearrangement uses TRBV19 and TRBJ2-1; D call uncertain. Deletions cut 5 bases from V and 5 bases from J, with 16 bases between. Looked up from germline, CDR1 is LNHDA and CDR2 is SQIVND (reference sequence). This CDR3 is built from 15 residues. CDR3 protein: CASSFDMTADNEQFF. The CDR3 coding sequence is TGTGCCAGTAGTTTCGACATGACGGCCGACAATGAGCAGTTCTTC.

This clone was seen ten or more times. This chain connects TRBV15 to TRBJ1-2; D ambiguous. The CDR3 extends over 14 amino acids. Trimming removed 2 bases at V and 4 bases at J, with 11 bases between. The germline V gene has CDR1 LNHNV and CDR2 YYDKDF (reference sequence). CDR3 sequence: CATSRTSAGYGYTF. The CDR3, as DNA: TGTGCCACCAGCAGAACCTCGGCAGGCTATGGCTACACCTTC. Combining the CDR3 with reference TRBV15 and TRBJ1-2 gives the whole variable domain DAMVIQNPRYQVTQFGKPVTLSCSQTLNHNVMYWYQQKSSQAPKLLFHYYDKDFNNEADTPDNFQSRRPNTSFCFLDIRSPGLGDTAMYLCATSRTSAGYGYTFGSGTRLTVV.

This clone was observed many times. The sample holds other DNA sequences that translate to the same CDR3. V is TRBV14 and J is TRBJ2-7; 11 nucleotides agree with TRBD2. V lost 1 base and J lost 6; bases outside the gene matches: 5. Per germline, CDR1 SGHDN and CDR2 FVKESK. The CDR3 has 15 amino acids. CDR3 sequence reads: CASSQGLAGSREQYF. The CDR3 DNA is TGTGCCAGCAGCCAAGGACTAGCGGGATCGCGCGAGCAGTACTTC. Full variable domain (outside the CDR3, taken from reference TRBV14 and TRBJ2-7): EAGVTQFPSHSVIEKGQTVTLRCDPISGHDNLYWYRRVMGKEIKFLLHFVKESKQDESGMPNNRFLAERTGGTYSTLKVQPAELEDSGVYFCASSQGLAGSREQYFGPGTRLTVT.

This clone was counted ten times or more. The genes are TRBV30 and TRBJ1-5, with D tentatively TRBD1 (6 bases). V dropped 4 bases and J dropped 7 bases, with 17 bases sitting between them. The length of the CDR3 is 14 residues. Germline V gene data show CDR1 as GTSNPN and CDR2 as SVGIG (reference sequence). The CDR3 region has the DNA TGTGCCTGGACCACAGGGACTATCCTGCAGCCCCAGCATTTT. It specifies CAWTTGTILQPQHF.

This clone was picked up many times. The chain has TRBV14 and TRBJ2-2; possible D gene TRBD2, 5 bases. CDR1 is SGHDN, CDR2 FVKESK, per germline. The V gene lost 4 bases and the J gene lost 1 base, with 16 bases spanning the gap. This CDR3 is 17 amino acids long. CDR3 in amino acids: CASSPRRSQGNTGELFF. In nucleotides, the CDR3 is TGTGCCAGCAGCCCGAGGAGGTCTCAAGGGAACACCGGGGAGCTGTTTTTT.

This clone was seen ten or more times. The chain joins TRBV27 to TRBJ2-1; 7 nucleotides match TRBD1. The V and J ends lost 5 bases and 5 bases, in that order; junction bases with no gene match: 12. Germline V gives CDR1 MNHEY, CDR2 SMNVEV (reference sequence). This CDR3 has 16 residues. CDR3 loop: CASSPRPGQRHNEQFF. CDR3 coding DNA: TGTGCCAGCAGTCCCCGCCCGGGACAGCGCCACAATGAGCAGTTCTTC.